This TCR beta chain is from a study of identical twins. Unique molecular identifiers were present on the cDNA, which also gained a universal primer site by template switching. TCRdb processed the 5' RACE reads anew with MiXCR; each CDR3 protein has one entry. This table has approximately 680,000 distinct CDR3 sequences, roughly 7.2% appearing once. Study-wide results and caveats: Cord blood's abundant beta clonotypes had fewer insertions, unlike memory repertoires.

CDR1 SGHRS and CDR2 YFSETQ come from the germline V gene. The CDR3 length is 16 residues. The sample holds many counts of this clonotype. What it binds is not known. One junction end disagrees with the germline gene, perhaps due to a read error. The same sample was also used in a study of yellow fever vaccine responses in identical twins.

The sequenced sample consisted of PBMCs. The receptor was derived from a woman aged 18-30 years in good health. This sequence joins TRBV5-1 and TRBJ2-5, with D unresolved. In DNA form, the CDR3 reads TGCGCCAGCAGCTTGGAGGGCCTACCTCTACCAAGGTGGTTCGACTTC. Protein sequence: CASSLEGLPLPRWFDF.